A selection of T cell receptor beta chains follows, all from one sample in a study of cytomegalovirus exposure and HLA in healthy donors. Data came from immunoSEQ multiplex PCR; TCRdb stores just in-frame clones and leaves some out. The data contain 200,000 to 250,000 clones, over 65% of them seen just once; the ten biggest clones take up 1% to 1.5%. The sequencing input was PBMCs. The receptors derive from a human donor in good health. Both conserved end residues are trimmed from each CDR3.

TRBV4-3,ASSRQGVREKLF
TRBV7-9,ASSLVRDYGEQY
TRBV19,ASSIGTSQPQH
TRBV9,ASSPGTGTVEKLF
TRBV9,ASSVGLTSGGNTIY
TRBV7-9,ASKNAQVNTGELF
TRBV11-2,ASSFQTGGRAKNIQY
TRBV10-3,AIMGTGAGELF
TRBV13,ASRQTSDEQF
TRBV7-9,ASSLPPGLAREEQY
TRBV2,ASSEGTSEQY
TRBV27,ASSLFSGLAGRGDTQY
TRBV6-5,ASRLAGVQEQY
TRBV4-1,ASSHSGRARYYGYT